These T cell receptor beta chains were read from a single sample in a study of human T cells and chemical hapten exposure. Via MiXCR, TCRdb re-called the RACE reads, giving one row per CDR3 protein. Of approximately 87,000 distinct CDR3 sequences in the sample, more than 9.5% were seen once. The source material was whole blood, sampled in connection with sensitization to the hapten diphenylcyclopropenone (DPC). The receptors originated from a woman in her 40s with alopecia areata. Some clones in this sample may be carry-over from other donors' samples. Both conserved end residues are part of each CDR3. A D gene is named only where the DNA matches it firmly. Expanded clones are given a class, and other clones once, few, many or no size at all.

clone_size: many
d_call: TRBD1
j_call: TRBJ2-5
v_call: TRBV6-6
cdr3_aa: CASRTGLAAETQYF
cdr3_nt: TGTGCCAGCAGGACAGGGCTAGCCGCCGAGACCCAGTACTTC

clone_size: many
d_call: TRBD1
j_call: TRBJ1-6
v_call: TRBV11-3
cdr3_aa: CASSKNRAGQGGSPLHF
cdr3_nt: TGTGCCAGCAGCAAAAACCGAGCGGGACAGGGGGGTTCACCCCTCCACTTT

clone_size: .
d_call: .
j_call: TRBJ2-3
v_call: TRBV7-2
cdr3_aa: CASSLGSGRGDTQYF
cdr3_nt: TGTGCCAGCAGCTTAGGGAGTGGTCGGGGTGATACGCAGTATTTT

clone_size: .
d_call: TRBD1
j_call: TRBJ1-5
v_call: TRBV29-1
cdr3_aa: CSVKLGDSNQPRHF
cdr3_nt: TGCAGCGTTAAGCTTGGGGACAGCAATCAGCCCCGGCATTTT

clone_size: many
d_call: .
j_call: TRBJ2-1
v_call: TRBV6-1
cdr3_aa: CASSVSASSYNEQFF
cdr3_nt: TGTGCCAGCAGTGTTAGCGCGAGCTCCTACAATGAGCAGTTCTTC

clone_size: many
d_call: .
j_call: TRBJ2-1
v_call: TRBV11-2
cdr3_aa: CASSLDLPGSHQFF
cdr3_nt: TGTGCCAGCAGCTTAGATCTCCCGGGATCCCACCAGTTCTTC

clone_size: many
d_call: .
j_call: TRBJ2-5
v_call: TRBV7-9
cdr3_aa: CASSPGTETQYF
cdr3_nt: TGTGCCAGCAGCCCGGGGACGGAGACCCAGTACTTC

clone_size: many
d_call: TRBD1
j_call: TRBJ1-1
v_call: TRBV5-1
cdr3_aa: CASSGTVSAGQGAFF
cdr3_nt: TGCGCCAGCAGCGGGACCGTAAGTGCGGGACAGGGAGCTTTCTTT

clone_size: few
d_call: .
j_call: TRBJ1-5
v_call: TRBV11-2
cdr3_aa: CASSLDEGGNQPQHF
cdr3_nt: TGTGCCAGCAGCTTAGATGAGGGGGGCAATCAGCCCCAGCATTTT

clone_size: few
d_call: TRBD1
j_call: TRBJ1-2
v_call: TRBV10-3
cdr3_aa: CAISARQGDYGYTF
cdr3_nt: TGTGCCATCAGCGCTAGACAGGGGGACTATGGCTACACCTTC

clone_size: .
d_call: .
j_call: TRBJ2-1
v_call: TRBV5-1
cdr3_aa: CVSSRADEQFF
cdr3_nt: TGCGTCAGCAGCCGGGCGGATGAGCAGTTCTTC

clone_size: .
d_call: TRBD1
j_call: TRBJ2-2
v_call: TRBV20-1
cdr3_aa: CSATTRDSENTGELFF
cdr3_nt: TGCAGTGCTACCACTCGGGACAGTGAGAACACCGGGGAGCTGTTTTTT

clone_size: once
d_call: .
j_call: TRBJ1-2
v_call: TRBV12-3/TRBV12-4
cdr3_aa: CASRAQGLGYGYTF
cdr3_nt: TGTGCCAGCAGAGCGCAGGGACTAGGCTATGGCTACACCTTC

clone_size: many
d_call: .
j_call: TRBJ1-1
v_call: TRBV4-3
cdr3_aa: CASSQGAATEAFF
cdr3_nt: TGCGCCAGCAGCCAAGGGGCAGCCACTGAAGCTTTCTTT

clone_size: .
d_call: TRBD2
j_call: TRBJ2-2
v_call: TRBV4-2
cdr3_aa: CASSQGTTYTGELFF
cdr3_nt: TGTGCCAGCAGCCAGGGGACTACCTACACCGGGGAGCTGTTTTTT

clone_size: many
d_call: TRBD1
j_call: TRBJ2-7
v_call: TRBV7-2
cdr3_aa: CASSLVRTGKYEQYF
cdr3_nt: TGTGCCAGCAGCTTAGTCAGGACAGGGAAGTACGAGCAGTACTTC

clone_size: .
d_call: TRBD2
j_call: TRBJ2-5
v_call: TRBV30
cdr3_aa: CAWGAGVAKETQYF
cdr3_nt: TGTGCCTGGGGAGCGGGGGTGGCAAAGGAGACCCAGTACTTC

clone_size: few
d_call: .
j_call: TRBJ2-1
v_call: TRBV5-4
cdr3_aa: CASSLGGGLPGNEQFF
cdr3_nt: TGTGCCAGCAGCTTGGGAGGAGGGCTACCGGGTAATGAGCAGTTCTTC

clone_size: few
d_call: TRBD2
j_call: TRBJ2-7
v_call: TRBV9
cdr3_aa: CASSPGTSLYEQYF
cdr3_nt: TGTGCCAGCAGCCCGGGGACTAGTTTATACGAGCAGTACTTC

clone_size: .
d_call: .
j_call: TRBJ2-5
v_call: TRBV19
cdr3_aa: CASSIGLGEETQYF
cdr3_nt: TGTGCCAGTAGTATCGGATTGGGGGAAGAGACCCAGTACTTC

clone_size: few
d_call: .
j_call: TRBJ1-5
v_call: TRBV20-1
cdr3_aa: CSARDVSQPQHF
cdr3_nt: TGCAGTGCTAGAGACGTCAGTCAGCCCCAGCATTTT

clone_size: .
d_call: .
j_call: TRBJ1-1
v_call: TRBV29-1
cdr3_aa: CSVELRPNTEAFF
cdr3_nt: TGCAGCGTTGAACTCCGGCCGAACACTGAAGCTTTCTTT

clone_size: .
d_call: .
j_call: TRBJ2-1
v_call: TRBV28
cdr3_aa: CASSIAVGEQFF
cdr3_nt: TGTGCCAGCAGTATCGCGGTCGGTGAGCAGTTCTTC

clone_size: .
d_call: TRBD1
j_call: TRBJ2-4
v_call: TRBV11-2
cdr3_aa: CASSGWDRRGDIQYF
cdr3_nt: TGTGCCAGCAGCGGTTGGGACAGGCGCGGTGACATTCAGTACTTC